This T cell receptor beta chain is from a study of shared clonotypes between healthy human individuals (dated by TCRdb to the early 2020s). About the full investigation: Two women and a few men aged 18 to 49 years were included in the cohort. For each donor, three plates each were used for CD4 naive and CD4 memory, two plates were used for CD8 naive, and one plate was used for CD8 memory. Blood TCR repertoires of roughly five healthy adults were deeply sequenced to estimate repertoire size and the extent of clonotype sharing between individuals. Different laboratories and diverse techniques were used to prepare libraries and sequence TCR repertoires, to increase sequencing depth and limit assay-specific biases. Between about 0.9 and 9 billion PBMCs per donor were obtained by leukapheresis. Study-level results and caveats: Compared with non-shared clonotypes, the clonotypes found in all four sorted-subset donors had higher generation probabilities. Based on pairwise subsampling, the degree of clonotype sharing among donors was expected to be affected by sequencing depth. Rarefaction of sorted-subset datasets indicated incomplete sequencing despite the large sequencing depth. Estimated clonotype richness was generally larger for naive than for memory subsets. The small number of donors limited the genetic and exposure-history diversity represented. Across several donors, approximately 4.9% of naive CD4, approximately 3.6% of naive CD8, about 2.3% of memory CD4, and over 0.35% of memory CD8 clonotypes were shared. Sampling was limited to blood, and TCR repertoires in tissue likely differ from TCR repertoires in blood.

Based on the germline V gene (reference sequence), the CDR1 and CDR2 sequences are GTSNPN and SVGIG. The CDR3 spans 12 residues, from the cysteine through the phenylalanine. Only CDR3 DNA remains: 36 bases, in frame from the first base. For this chain, trimming is 8 bases at the V end and 0 bases at the J end, and the number of junction bases without a gene match is 4. Using the deep immunoSEQ assay, multiplex PCR amplified TCR CDR3 regions from genomic DNA. Extracted genomic DNA from each cell subset was distributed evenly across all wells of several immunoSEQ 96-well plates, and each plate was treated as a replicate. Each replicate PCR for sorted subsets received around 0.2 ug genomic DNA, equal to about 29,000 T cell genomes. Purified libraries were measured with a Qubit 3.0 fluorometer, size-checked on a Bioanalyzer 2100, and measured again with the KAPA Library Quantification kit. Each immunoSEQ 96-well plate was sequenced on its own single-read 150-cycle Illumina NextSeq 550 flow cell. Per the source publication's procedure: Because the immunoSEQ output included only junctional sequences and no quality scores, the filtering could not be the same as the filtering used for full-length reads. Sequences were annotated with PyIR, a Python wrapper for IgBLAST v1.9, using IMGT germline references to assign V/J genes and CDR3. Reads were removed for weak V/J assignments (E-value above 1e-6), missing CDR3, stop codons, out-of-frame junctions, or ambiguous translated residues. V3J clonotypes were defined by identical inferred V gene, J gene, and CDR3 amino acid sequence. Percentage overlap between repertoires was computed as shared unique clonotypes divided by the size of the smaller repertoire. Richness of each repertoire was evaluated using RTK rarefaction, the Chao1 estimator, and Recon v2.1 estimates of unobserved clonotypes. For all TCRbeta clonotypes obtained by the gDNA method from a few donors, generation probabilities were computed with OLGA. Sourced from immuneACCESS, this table was stored by TCRdb with only in-frame sequences that have V and J called. A share of the clones is absent; for the studies checked, an unresolved V gene accounts for under half, and the remainder has no known explanation. That table is the source of V, J and clone size, and D and trimming were worked out from the DNA. This sample comprises about 1 million clones, about 74% of them detected only once. The ten largest clones capture over 1.3% of the sample.

Healthy HIV-negative adults with no recently reported acute infections or vaccinations were included as donors. Every donor was a Caucasian adult living in Nashville, Tennessee, USA. Magnetic negative selection was used to enrich CD4+ T cells, after which naive cells were positively selected on CD45RA and the negative fraction became the memory subset. Blood was obtained by leukapheresis, after which PBMCs were separated by Ficoll-Histopaque density gradient centrifugation and cryopreserved in liquid nitrogen vapor phase. Analytical flow cytometry was used to check the purity and quantity of every magnetically sorted T cell population. Each sorted fraction had its genomic DNA isolated and then quantified by UV absorbance on a Nanodrop 2000c. For this clone: No antigen is known for it. Per-base qualities were not stored, and no clone one base away is much larger.

Sample: memory CD4+ T cells sorted from blood. The meaning of the sample's cell subset or site label: CD45RA-negative fraction. This chain joins TRBV30 to TRBJ2-7; 7 bases in the junction line up with TRBD1. The receptor's source is a young man in good health. The base sequence is TGTGCCGGCCGGGACAGCTCCTACGAGCAGTACTTC. This is translated as CAGRDSSYEQYF. The CDR3, completed at both ends by the reference TRBV30 and TRBJ2-7 genes, gives the full variable domain SQTIHQWPATLVQPVGSPLSLECTVEGTSNPNLYWYRQAAGRGLQLLFYSVGIGQISSEVPQNLSASRPQDRQFILSSKKLLLSDSGFYLCAGRDSSYEQYFGPGTRLTVT.